The sequence of this T cell receptor beta chain was determined in a study of cytomegalovirus exposure and HLA in healthy donors. Overall study results and limits: Some highly shared sequence variants likely arose as a pipeline artifact. There were 150 to 200 TCR beta chains listed as cytomegalovirus-associated. When the data were analyzed later, several of the most significant clusters appeared to be linked to common viral pathogens.

Note on this clone: The antigen is undetermined.

PCR was performed using 60 Vbeta and 13 Jbeta primers. Produced via immunoSEQ multiplex PCR; TCRdb's table is partial and in-frame only. The table includes some 76,000 clones, more than 60% detected once. From germline, CDR1 is MRHNA and CDR2 SNTAGT. The trim removed 4 bases at V and 0 bases at J, leaving 0 bases unmatched. CDR3 length: 15 amino acids. The chain has TRBV6-4 and TRBJ2-1; TRBD2 matches 10 bases. The source of this sequence is a male donor in good health and CMV-seropositive. The sequencing input was PBMCs. This chain's CDR3 is CASSASGSSYNEQFF. In DNA form, the CDR3 reads TGTGCCAGCAGTGCTAGCGGGAGCTCCTACAATGAGCAGTTCTTC.